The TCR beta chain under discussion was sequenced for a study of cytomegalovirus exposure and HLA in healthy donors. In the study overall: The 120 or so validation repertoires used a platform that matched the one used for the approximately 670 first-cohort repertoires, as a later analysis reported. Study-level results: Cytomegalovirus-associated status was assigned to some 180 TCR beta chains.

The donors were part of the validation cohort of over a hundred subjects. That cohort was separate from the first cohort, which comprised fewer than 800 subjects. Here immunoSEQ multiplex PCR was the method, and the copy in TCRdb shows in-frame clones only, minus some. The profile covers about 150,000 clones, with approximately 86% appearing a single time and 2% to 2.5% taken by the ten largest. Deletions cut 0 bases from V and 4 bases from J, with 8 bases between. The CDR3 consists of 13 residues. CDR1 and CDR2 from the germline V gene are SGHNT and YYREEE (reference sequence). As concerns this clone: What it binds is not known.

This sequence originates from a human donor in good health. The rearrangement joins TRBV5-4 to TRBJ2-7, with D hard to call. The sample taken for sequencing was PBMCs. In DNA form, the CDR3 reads TGTGCCAGCAGCTTGGGACTTTGGTACGAGCAGTACTTC. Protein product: CASSLGLWYEQYF. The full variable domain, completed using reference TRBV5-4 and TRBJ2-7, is ETGVTQSPTHLIKTRGQQVTLRCSSQSGHNTVSWYQQALGQGPQFIFQYYREEENGRGNFPPRFSGLQFPNYSSELNVNALELDDSALYLCASSLGLWYEQYFGPGTRLTVT.